This T cell receptor (beta chain) was documented in a study of blood T cell repertoires in COVID-19. Study-wide context: Material from acute and convalescent COVID-19 was sourced from the United States, Italy and Spain. From T cells, B-cell-depleted T cells, or PBMCs came the material, which was cDNA or gDNA.

Study processing details: Reference gene primers were amplified, and this amplification served to estimate nucleated cell counts. Assay used: immunoSEQ multiplex PCR; TCRdb lists only in-frame clones, some missing. Clone size and the V and J calls come from that table; the DNA yielded D and trimming. The sample lists more than 90,000 clones; 70% to 90% were seen once. Sequenced sample: peripheral blood. This receptor was taken from a human donor in a cohort sampled during active COVID-19.

The CDR3 is CASSPTGLSNQPQHF. DNA for the CDR3: TGTGCCAGCAGCCCGACAGGGCTTAGCAATCAGCCCCAGCATTTT. V gene TRBV5-8 combines with J gene TRBJ1-5, with 7 positions matching TRBD1. Germline values: CDR1 SGHTS, CDR2 YDEGEE. The CDR3 is made up of 15 amino acids. The J segment lost 0 bases and the V segment lost 4 bases, leaving 4 bases of the junction unmatched. Drawing the rest from reference TRBV5-8 and TRBJ1-5, the complete variable domain is EAGVTQSPTHLIKTRGQQATLRCSPISGHTSVYWYQQALGLGLQFLLWYDEGEERNRGNFPPRFSGRQFPNYSSELNVNALELEDSALYLCASSPTGLSNQPQHFGDGTRLSIL.